This TCR beta chain derives from a study of T cells in Graves' hyperthyroidism and ophthalmopathy (dated by TCRdb to about 2019). Regarding the study in general: TCR V-J signatures able to tell the groups apart were searched for in a discovery cohort of 100 or so patients, of whom roughly 42 had Graves' ophthalmopathy and some 60 had stable Graves' hyperthyroidism. After sampling, hyperthyroidism patients received methimazole starting at 30 mg daily, and ophthalmopathy patients received high-dose intravenous methylprednisolone. In addition, the study compared T-cell repertoires in thyroid tissue and in blood from roughly 6 Graves' hyperthyroidism patients. According to the paper, TCR Vbeta CDR3 sequencing was carried out on about 140 peripheral blood samples, which came from under 50 ophthalmopathy, some 73 hyperthyroidism and approximately 17 progressor patients. The 100 discovery patients were randomly split 7:3 into training and test sets. An independent validation cohort of around 19 hyperthyroidism patients and over 15 patients who later progressed to ophthalmopathy tested prospective prediction of ophthalmopathy.

Patients with uncontrolled infections, other autoimmune diseases, pregnancy or lactation were excluded. Diagnoses were established on the basis of clinical symptoms, serum thyroxine and TRAb, thyroid ultrasound, and orbital computed tomography. Trizol reagent was used to extract total RNA, and RNA quality was then checked on an Agilent 2100 Bioanalyzer. The TCR beta CDR3 regions were amplified from RNA transcripts. A first-round RT-PCR of the TCR CDR3 used the HTBI primer set with the Qiagen OneStep RT-PCR kit. Libraries were constructed in a second round of multiplex PCR, after which size selection and purification were performed. Sequencing of the libraries was done on an Illumina HiSeq2000 using paired-end 100 bp reads. Turning to the authors' computational methods: Raw data were processed with SOAPnuke, discarding reads with adapters, uncalled bases, mean Phred below 15, or no exact constant-primer or identifier match. High-quality paired reads were merged using COPE v1.2.5, and each unique nucleotide sequence was defined as a clonotype. MiTCR v1.1 was used to align clonotypes to the IMGT TRBV, TRBD and TRBJ reference segments. The analysis included only V-J combinations with a frequency above 0.0001, which together covered approximately 99% of the repertoires. A TCS score was defined as the ratio of F50 (clonal expansion) to E x V (chaos), with BLOSUM62-based TCRdist applied between CDR3 peptides within each V-J. Welch's t-statistics and random forest reduced fewer than 600 V-J features to roughly 13, which were used in a naive Bayes classifier (R e1071). Thyroid-blood repertoire similarity was quantified with the Morisita-Horn index. The raw public data were reprocessed by TCRdb itself: fastp quality trimming at Q25, MiXCR clonotype calling, in-frame beta chains only. A single entry per CDR3 protein holds the most common genes and DNA from its merged rows. The V and J calls follow TCRdb's processing rather than the paper's. This sample gives roughly 570,000 distinct CDR3 sequences in total; just over 45% of them show up just once. Around 17% of the sample lies in the top ten.

Notes on this clonotype: Its antigen remains undetermined. No qualities accompany the bases; no much larger clone lies one base away.

The paper as a whole reports these results and caveats: No statistical method was used to fix the sample size in advance, and group allocation was not hidden from the investigators. A 13 V-J signature model separated ophthalmopathy from stable hyperthyroidism, with 87.88% sensitivity and about 81% specificity in cross-validation and 80%/75% in testing. During validation, the model predicted progression to ophthalmopathy a median of roughly 7.1 months ahead of onset, with almost 71% sensitivity and 72.22% specificity. Most expanded thyroid clonotypes (frequency above 0.001) were also detected in blood, suggesting blood repertoires may reflect thyroid immune responses.

V and J lose 0 bases and 4 bases, and a span of 10 bases separates them. For CDR1 and CDR2, the germline V gene lists SGHTA and FQGNSA. From cysteine to phenylalanine, the CDR3 is 14 amino acids long. The read is trimmed to its CDR3 DNA, 42 bases read in frame from base 1. Sequencing used peripheral blood or thyroid tissue (not recorded which). This sequence uses TRBV7-2 and TRBJ2-7; the D gene cannot be resolved reliably. The receptor comes from an adult woman with Graves' disease, either hyperthyroidism or ophthalmopathy (not recorded which). The DNA sequence reads TGTGCCAGCAGCTTAGCGGATCGGTGGTACGAGCAGTACTTC. Translated, this is CASSLADRWYEQYF.